Each of the 8 T cell receptor beta chains below was sequenced from the same sample in a study of graft-versus-host responses after intestinal transplantation. Data came from immunoSEQ multiplex PCR; TCRdb stores just in-frame clones and leaves some out. The sample carries tens of thousands of clones, about 90% recorded once. For these TCRs, the target antigens are not known. The material was unstimulated CD4+ T cells sorted from spleen or lymph node cells, obtained before intestinal transplant. The origin of the receptors is a human donor who received an intestinal transplant.

The chain employs TRBV10-1 and TRBJ2-7; TRBD2 matches at 13 bases. The CDR3 extends over 16 amino acids. The V gene's germline CDR1 is WNHNN and CDR2 SYGVQD (reference sequence). Losses at the gene ends were 5 bases for V and 5 bases for J; bases not matched to a gene: 9. CDR3 nucleotide sequence: TGCGCCAGCAGTCACCGACTAGCGGGGGGCCGTGACGAGCAGTACTTC. This sequence encodes CASSHRLAGGRDEQYF.

The V and J genes are TRBV7-3 and TRBJ1-2; D perhaps matches TRBD1 (6 bases). This CDR3 spans 13 amino acids. From germline, CDR1 is SGHTA and CDR2 FQGTGA. V lost 3 bases, J lost 7 bases, and 12 bases lay in between. The CDR3 coding sequence is TGTGCCAGCAGCTTTGAGGGGGGGGGTGGCTACACCTTC. As protein: CASSFEGGGGYTF.

The genes are TRBV2 and TRBJ2-3; 8 bases line up with TRBD1. V trimming: 6 bases; J trimming: 4 bases; junction bases outside the gene matches: 18. Germline V gene sequence: CDR1 SNHLY, CDR2 FYNNEI. CDR3 size: 18 residues. The CDR3 nucleotides read TGTGCCAGCAGCTCCCACCCCTTCAGGGGGCTATTGTCAGATACGCAGTATTTT. This codes for CASSSHPFRGLLSDTQYF. Together with reference TRBV2 and TRBJ2-3, the CDR3 gives the full variable domain: EPEVTQTPSHQVTQMGQEVILRCVPISNHLYFYWYRQILGQKVEFLVSFYNNEISEKSEIFDDQFSVERPDGSNFTLKIRSTKLEDSAMYFCASSSHPFRGLLSDTQYFGPGTRLTVL.

The rearrangement joins TRBV27 to TRBJ1-4; 7 positions agree with TRBD1. Germline loops: CDR1 MNHEY, CDR2 SMNVEV (reference sequence). The CDR3 spans 17 residues. V dropped 2 bases and J dropped 5; count of bases not matched to a gene: 11. CDR3 nucleotides: TGTGCCAGCAGTTTAAACCGCCACAGGGGAGGCAATGAAAAACTGTTTTTT. This encodes CASSLNRHRGGNEKLFF.

The gene calls are TRBV6-1 and TRBJ2-2; TRBD1 might be the D (6 bases). The CDR3 consists of 14 residues. Germline V gene data show CDR1 as MNHNS and CDR2 as SASEGT. The V gene lost 6 bases and the J gene lost 4 bases, with 12 bases spanning the gap. CDR3 sequence: CASRRQETTGELFF. Written as DNA, the CDR3 is TGTGCCAGCAGACGACAGGAAACCACCGGGGAGCTGTTTTTT.

The chain employs TRBV6-1 and TRBJ2-5; a possible D gene is TRBD2 (5 bases). TRBJ2-7 matches the DNA end more closely, so the J call is doubtful. Germline V gives CDR1 MNHNS, CDR2 SASEGT. The CDR3 covers 13 residues. The CDR3 nucleotides read TGTGCCAGCAGCCCCTCGGGGTGGTACGAGCAGTACTTC. This encodes CASSPSGWYEQYF.

The rearrangement joins TRBV2 to TRBJ1-2; 8 bases are a match to TRBD1. The CDR3 runs 14 residues. Germline V gene lookup returns CDR1 SNHLY and CDR2 FYNNEI. V was pared by 4 bases and J by 5 bases, with 6 bases of the junction left unmatched. CDR3 region: CASSAQGARYGYTF. CDR3 DNA sequence: TGTGCCAGCAGTGCCCAGGGGGCCAGGTATGGCTACACCTTC.

The chain carries TRBV7-8 and TRBJ1-4, with D uncertain. The V end was cut by 4 bases, the J end by 8 bases, with 20 bases between. CDR3 length: 16 residues. CDR1 is SGHVS and CDR2 is FQNEAQ in the germline V gene. DNA of the CDR3: TGTGCCAGCAGCTCCGCTTTGGTGGAACCCGGGGAAAAACTGTTTTTT. It translates to CASSSALVEPGEKLFF.